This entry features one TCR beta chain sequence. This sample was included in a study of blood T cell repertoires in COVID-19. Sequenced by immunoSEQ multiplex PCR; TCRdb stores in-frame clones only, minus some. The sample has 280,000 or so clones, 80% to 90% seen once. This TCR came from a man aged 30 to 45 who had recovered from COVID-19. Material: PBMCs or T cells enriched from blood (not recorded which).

The CDR3 region has the DNA TGTGCCACCAGTGATTCGGGGACAGGGAGAACCGGGGAGCTGTTTTTT. It encodes CATSDSGTGRTGELFF. This chain uses TRBV24-1 with TRBJ2-2; TRBD1 aligns across 9 bases. This CDR3 spans 16 amino acids. V lost 2 bases, J lost 5 bases, and 5 bases stayed unmatched. CDR1 and CDR2 (germline): KGHDR, SFDVKD.